This TCR beta chain was retrieved from a study of monozygotic twins with inflammatory bowel disease. Each UMI, carrying a 6-nucleotide sample barcode, came from template switching. For each CDR3 protein, TCRdb gives one entry from its re-call of the 5' RACE reads, without DNA. The sample has about 380,000 distinct CDR3 sequences. Donors gave under 3 ml of blood apiece. CDR1 KGHSH and CDR2 LQKENI come from the germline V gene. This CDR3 is built from 16 residues. Sample: blood. The TCR comes from a human donor with ulcerative colitis or Crohn's disease, or a healthy co-twin of an affected twin (not recorded which). The gene calls are TRBV18 and TRBJ2-4; the D call from TCRdb, TRBD1, cannot be confirmed without DNA. The CDR3 sequence: CASSPPGQGSVDIQYF.